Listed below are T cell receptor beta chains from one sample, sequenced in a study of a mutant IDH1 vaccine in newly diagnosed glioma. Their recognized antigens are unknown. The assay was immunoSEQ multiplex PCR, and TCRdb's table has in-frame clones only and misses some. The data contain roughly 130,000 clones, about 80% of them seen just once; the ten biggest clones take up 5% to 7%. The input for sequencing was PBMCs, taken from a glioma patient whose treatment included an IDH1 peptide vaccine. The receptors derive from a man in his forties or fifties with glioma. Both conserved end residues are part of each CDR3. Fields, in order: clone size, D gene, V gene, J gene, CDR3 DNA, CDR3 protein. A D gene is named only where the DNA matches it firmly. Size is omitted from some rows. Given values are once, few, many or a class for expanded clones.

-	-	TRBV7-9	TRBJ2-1	TGTGCCAGCAGCTTAGATACTGAGCAGTTCTTC	CASSLDTEQFF
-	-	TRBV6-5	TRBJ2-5	TGTGCCAGCAGTCTCCCCCAAGAGACCCAGTACTTC	CASSLPQETQYF
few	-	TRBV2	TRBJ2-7	TGTGCCAGCAGTGAACAGGGTCCCTCCTACGAGCAGTACTTC	CASSEQGPSYEQYF
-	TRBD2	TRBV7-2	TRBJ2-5	TGTGCCAGCAGCTTAGGGGGACTAGCGGTGCCGAGAGAGACCCAGTACTTC	CASSLGGLAVPRETQYF
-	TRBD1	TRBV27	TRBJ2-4	TGTGCCAGCAGTTTGTCCCCCCCAAGACAGGGTGGCAACATTCAGTACTTC	CASSLSPPRQGGNIQYF
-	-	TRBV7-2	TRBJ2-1	TGTGCCAGCAGCTTAGAGTGGAAAGGATACAATGAGCAGTTCTTC	CASSLEWKGYNEQFF
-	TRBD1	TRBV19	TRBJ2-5	TGTGCCAGTAGTATAGGACCCGGACAGGGGGCACGGGAGACCCAGTACTTC	CASSIGPGQGARETQYF
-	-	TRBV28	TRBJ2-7	TGTGCCAGCAGTGAACGGACCAGGCAGTACTTC	CASSERTRQYF
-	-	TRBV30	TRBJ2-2	TGTGCCTGGAGTGTAATTGGGACCGGGGAGCTGTTTTTT	CAWSVIGTGELFF
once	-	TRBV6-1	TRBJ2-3	TGTGCCAGCAGTGACCGACAGGGAGGGGGGGGACGCACAGATACGCAGTATTTT	CASSDRQGGGGRTDTQYF
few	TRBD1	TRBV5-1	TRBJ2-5	TGCGCCAGCAGCCTGTCCGACAGGGGAGAGGGAGAGACCCAGTACTTC	CASSLSDRGEGETQYF
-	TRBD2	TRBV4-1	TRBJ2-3	TGCGCCAGCAGCCACACTAGCGGGAGGGGCACAGATACGCAGTATTTT	CASSHTSGRGTDTQYF
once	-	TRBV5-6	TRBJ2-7	TGTGCCAGCAGCTTGACAGTCTACGAGCAGTACTTC	CASSLTVYEQYF
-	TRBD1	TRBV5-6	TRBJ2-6	TGTGCCACCAGGGAGACAGGGGTATCTGGGGCCAACGTCCTGACTTTC	CATRETGVSGANVLTF
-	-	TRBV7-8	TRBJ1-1	TGTGCCAGCAGCTTAGATGGGTATGGTGAAGCTTTCTTT	CASSLDGYGEAFF
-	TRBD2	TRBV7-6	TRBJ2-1	TGTGCCAGCAGCCAGGTCGGGGGGTACAATGAGCAGTTCTTC	CASSQVGGYNEQFF
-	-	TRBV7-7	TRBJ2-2	TGTGCTAGCAGCTCTGGGGACACCGGGGAGCTGTTTTTT	CASSSGDTGELFF
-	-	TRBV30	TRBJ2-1	TGTGCCTGGAGTCCCCCCTGGGCCTACAATGAGCAGTTCTTC	CAWSPPWAYNEQFF
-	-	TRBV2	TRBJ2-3	TGTGCCAGCAGTGACCTAACCATCGGCACAGATACGCAGTATTTT	CASSDLTIGTDTQYF
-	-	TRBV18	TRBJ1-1	TGTGCCAGCTCACCAGATCTGGGGGAGAAAGAAGCTTTCTTT	CASSPDLGEKEAFF
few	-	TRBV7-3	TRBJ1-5	TGTGCCAGCAGCTTAGATGGGGGAAGCAATCAGCCCCAGCATTTT	CASSLDGGSNQPQHF
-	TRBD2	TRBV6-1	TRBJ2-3	TGTGCCTTTGGGACTAGCGAGCAGTATTTT	CAFGTSEQYF
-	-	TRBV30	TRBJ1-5	TGTGCCTGGAGTAAGGGAGGGGGGGCAATTCAGCCCCAGCATTTT	CAWSKGGGAIQPQHF
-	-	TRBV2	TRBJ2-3	TGTGCCAGCAGTGAGGAGGGGAGGGGGAGAGATACGCAGTATTTT	CASSEEGRGRDTQYF
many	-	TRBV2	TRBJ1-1	TGTGCCAGCAGTCCTGGACAGTACACTGAAGCTTTCTTT	CASSPGQYTEAFF
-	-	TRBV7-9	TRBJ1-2	TGTGCCAGCAGCCTCCGGGAGTTGGAAGGCTACACCTTC	CASSLRELEGYTF
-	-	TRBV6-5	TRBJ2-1	TGTGCCAGCAGCGACAGGGAGGGGGGTGAGCAGTTCTTC	CASSDREGGEQFF
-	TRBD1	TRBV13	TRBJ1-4	TGTGCCAGCAGAGGGGGGACAGGAGGTGAAAAACTGTTTTTT	CASRGGTGGEKLFF
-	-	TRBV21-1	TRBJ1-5	TGTGCCAGCAGCAGCAGGGGGGTCGGTCAGCCCCAGCATTTT	CASSSRGVGQPQHF
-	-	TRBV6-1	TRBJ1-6	TGTGCCAGCAGTGAAGCGAGGAGGTCACCCCTCCACTTT	CASSEARRSPLHF
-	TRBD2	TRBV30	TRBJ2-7	TGTGCCTGGAGTGTACTAGCGGGAGGGCCGGGCGAGCAGTACTTC	CAWSVLAGGPGEQYF
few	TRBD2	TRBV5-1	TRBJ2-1	TGCGCCAGCAGCTTGGAGGGACTAGCAATTCAGAATGAGCAGTTCTTC	CASSLEGLAIQNEQFF
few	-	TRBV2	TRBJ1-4	TGTGCCAGCAGGCGGGGAGCAACTAATGAAAAACTGTTTTTT	CASRRGATNEKLFF
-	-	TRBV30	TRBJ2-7	TGTGCCTGGAGTGGGACGACCTACGAGCAGTACTTC	CAWSGTTYEQYF
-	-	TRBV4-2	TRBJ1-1	TGTGCCAGCAGCCAAGATGACGTTGAAGCTTTCTTT	CASSQDDVEAFF
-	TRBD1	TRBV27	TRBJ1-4	TGTGCCAGCAGTTTATTGGGGGGACCAGGGGGAACTAATGAAAAACTGTTTTTT	CASSLLGGPGGTNEKLFF
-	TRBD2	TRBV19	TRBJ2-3	TGTGCCAGTAGTAGGACTAGCGGGGAAACAGATACGCAGTATTTT	CASSRTSGETDTQYF
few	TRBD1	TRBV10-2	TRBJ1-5	TGCGCCAGCAGTGAGTGGGACAGGCAGCCCCAGCATTTT	CASSEWDRQPQHF
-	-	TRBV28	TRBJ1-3	TGTGCCAGCAGTTTATCTGGGGGCTCTGGAAACACCATATATTTT	CASSLSGGSGNTIYF
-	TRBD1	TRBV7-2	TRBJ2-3	TGTGCCAGCAGCGGAAAAGTAGGGGGACAGCTCACAGATACGCAGTATTTT	CASSGKVGGQLTDTQYF
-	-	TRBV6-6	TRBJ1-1	TGTGCCAGCAGTGAAAACACTGAAGCTTTCTTT	CASSENTEAFF
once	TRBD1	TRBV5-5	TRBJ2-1	TGTGCCAGCAGCTTGGAGGGGGCCCTCGGGGAGCAGTTCTTC	CASSLEGALGEQFF
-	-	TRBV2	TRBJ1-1	TGTGCCAGCAGGCCGACAAACAGGAACACTGAAGCTTTCTTT	CASRPTNRNTEAFF
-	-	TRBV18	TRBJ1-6	TGTGCCAGCTCAACCGACCCGGGGCCCTATAATTCACCCCTCCACTTT	CASSTDPGPYNSPLHF
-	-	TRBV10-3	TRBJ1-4	TGTGCCATCAGTAGTCAGAATGAAAAACTGTTTTTT	CAISSQNEKLFF
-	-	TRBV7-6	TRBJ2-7	TGTGCCAGCAGCCCCCAGGGGCGGGAATACGAGCAGTACTTC	CASSPQGREYEQYF
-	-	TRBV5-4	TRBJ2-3	TGTGCCAGCAGCTTGATGAGGAATACGCAGTATTTT	CASSLMRNTQYF
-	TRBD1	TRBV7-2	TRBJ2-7	TGTGCCAGCAGCTCCGCTGGGGACAGGGTCTCCTACGAGCAGTACTTC	CASSSAGDRVSYEQYF
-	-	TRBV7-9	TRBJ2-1	TGTGCCAGCAGCTTAGAGGATGAGCAGTTCTTC	CASSLEDEQFF
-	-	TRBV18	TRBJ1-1	TGTGCCAGCTCACCAGTAATCGAGGGAGGGACTGAAGCTTTCTTT	CASSPVIEGGTEAFF
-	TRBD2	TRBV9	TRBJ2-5	TGTGCCAGCAGCTCCGGGACTAGCGGGGGCCAAGAGACCCAGTACTTC	CASSSGTSGGQETQYF
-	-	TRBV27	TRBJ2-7	TGTGCCAGCAGTCCCTCAATAGGCCCCTACGAGCAGTACTTC	CASSPSIGPYEQYF
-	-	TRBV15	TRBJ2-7	TGTGCCACCAGCAGAGACAGGTCGGTAAGGTACGAGCAGTACTTC	CATSRDRSVRYEQYF